This T cell receptor beta chain was identified during a study of CD8+ T cells in alopecia areata. Background on the study: Treated patients were given 5 to 10 mg oral tofacitinib twice daily. General study findings and limits: Normal skin's resident alphabeta T cells are also sequenced in scalp samples. It was lesional scalp, especially alopecia totalis/universalis, that showed higher clonality than normal scalp.

Lesional scalp punch biopsies and peripheral blood came from alopecia areata patients. Concerning this clone itself: Its antigen remains unknown.

Sequencing templates came from extracted RNA that was reverse transcribed into cDNA. Some clones are missing from TCRdb's copy, which holds only in-frame ones; the method was immunoSEQ multiplex PCR. The sample shows over 150,000 clones, approximately 62% of them seen only once. CDR3 length: 12 residues. V shed 7 bases and J 7 bases; nucleotides not matched to a gene: 7. Germline assignment: CDR1 SQVTM and CDR2 ANQGSEA. The specimen was CD4+ T cells sorted from blood, collected at week 0. The chain links TRBV29-1 to TRBJ2-7; 10 nucleotides line up with TRBD1. The TCR sequence derives from a human donor with alopecia areata. As DNA, the CDR3 is TGCAGCGCCCGACAGGGGGCGTGGGAGCAGTACTTC. As protein: CSARQGAWEQYF.